The sequence of this T cell receptor beta chain was determined in a study of T cells in Graves' hyperthyroidism and ophthalmopathy. Whole-study findings and limits: Ophthalmopathy, as predicted by the model, came a median roughly 6.5 months after the prediction.

There are 14 residues in the CDR3. V shed 5 bases and J shed 5 bases, with 15 bases lying between them. The sample holds many counts of this clonotype. Its cognate antigen is unknown. TCR beta CDR3 regions were amplified from RNA. The study used the HTBI primer set for a first-round RT-PCR of the TCR CDR3. Via MiXCR, TCRdb re-called the multiplex PCR reads, giving one row per CDR3 protein. The repertoire holds roughly 170,000 distinct CDR3 sequences, with less than 10% as singletons. This TCR derives from a woman aged 18-29 years with Graves' hyperthyroidism that later progressed to Graves' ophthalmopathy. The sequenced sample was blood. The chain combines TRBV12-3 or TRBV12-4 with TRBJ2-5; D might be TRBD1 or TRBD2, each matching 5 bases. DNA of the CDR3: TGTGCCAGCAGTCCGATGGGGGTTTGGGAGACCCAGTACTTC. Its protein product is CASSPMGVWETQYF.